This T cell receptor beta chain came from a study of identifying expanded T cells in peripheral blood. Study-wide points: About 1.2 clones differed between technical replicates, versus around 16 and 19 over time. Variance in clone template counts between roughly two-week samples significantly increased with total template count across all healthy donors.

A note on this clone: Its antigen is as yet unknown. Other nucleotide sequences from this sample produce the same CDR3.

Sequenced by immunoSEQ multiplex PCR; TCRdb stores in-frame clones only, minus some. The sample records 70,000 to 95,000 clones, roughly 86% being singletons. CDR3 length equals 14 residues. CDR1 is SGDLS and CDR2 is YYNGEE in the germline V gene. Trimming cost V 2 bases and J 3 bases, with 11 bases left between them. Healthy donors had no documented immune events, such as infections, while sampled. What was sequenced was blood. The rearrangement uses TRBV9 and TRBJ1-2; D not resolved. This receptor was identified in a person aged 18 to 70 in good health. In DNA form, the CDR3 reads TGTGCCAGCAGCGTTGCTGACAACTACTATGGCTACACCTTC. This codes for CASSVADNYYGYTF.